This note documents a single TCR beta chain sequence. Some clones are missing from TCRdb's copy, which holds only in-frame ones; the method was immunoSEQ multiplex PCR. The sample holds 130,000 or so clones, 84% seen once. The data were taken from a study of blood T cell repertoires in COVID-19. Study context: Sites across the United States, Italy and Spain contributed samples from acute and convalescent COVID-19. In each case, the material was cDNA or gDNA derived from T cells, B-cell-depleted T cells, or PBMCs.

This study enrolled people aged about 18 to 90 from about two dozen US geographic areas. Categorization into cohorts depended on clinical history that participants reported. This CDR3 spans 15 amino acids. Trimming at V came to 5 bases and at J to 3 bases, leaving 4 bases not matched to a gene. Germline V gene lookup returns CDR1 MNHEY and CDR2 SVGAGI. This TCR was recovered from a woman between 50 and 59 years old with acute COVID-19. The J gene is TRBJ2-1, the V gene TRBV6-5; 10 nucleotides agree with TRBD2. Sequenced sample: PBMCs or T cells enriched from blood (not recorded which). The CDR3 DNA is TGTGCCAGCAGTACTAGCGGGACGGACTACAATGAGCAGTTCTTC. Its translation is CASSTSGTDYNEQFF.